Listed here are 14 T cell receptor beta chains from one sample, sequenced in a study of monozygotic twins with inflammatory bowel disease (dated by TCRdb to 2018 to 2020). Receptor libraries were prepared by 5' RACE. The listed sequencing device is Illumina HiSeq 2500. After reprocessing by TCRdb, each CDR3 protein sequence is one entry, and no DNA is given. The data table for this sample lists 350,000 to 550,000 distinct CDR3 sequences. Of the sample, about 2.6% falls within the top ten clones. The specimen was blood. Every receptor here comes from a human donor with ulcerative colitis or Crohn's disease, or a healthy co-twin of an affected twin (not recorded which).

The gene calls are TRBV5-1 and TRBJ1-1. This CDR3 spans 14 amino acids. From germline, CDR1 is SGHRS and CDR2 YFSETQ. The CDR3 is CASQAKSENTEAFF.

The genes are TRBV5-6 and TRBJ1-2; TCRdb lists TRBD1, though no DNA is available to test this call. The CDR3 has 12 residues. Germline assignment: CDR1 SGHDT and CDR2 YYEEEE. CDR3 sequence reads: CASSLGQDGYTF.

The J gene is TRBJ2-7, the V gene TRBV20-1. Germline values: CDR1 DFQATT, CDR2 SNEGSKA (reference sequence). There are 14 residues in the CDR3. The CDR3 is CSARTSRVGYEQYF.

V usage is TRBV29-1 and J usage is TRBJ1-3. In germline, CDR1 is SQVTM, CDR2 ANQGSEA. The CDR3 length is 11 residues. Here the CDR3 reads CSVSEGITIYF.

The rearrangement links TRBV4-2 to TRBJ2-1; absent DNA, TCRdb's TRBD2 call cannot be checked. The CDR3 loop spans 15 amino acids. CDR1 and CDR2 from the germline V gene are LGHNA and YNFKEQ. The CDR3 reads CASSLRAYLGNEQFF.

This rearrangement joins TRBV20-1 to TRBJ2-1; TCRdb reports TRBD2, a call that lacks DNA to check it against. This CDR3 comprises 14 residues. The germline gives CDR1 DFQATT, CDR2 SNEGSKA (reference sequence). CDR3 in amino acids: CSAGAGGSWNEQFF.

The rearrangement uses TRBV29-1 and TRBJ2-3; TCRdb names TRBD1, which stays unverified in the absence of DNA. This CDR3 contains 14 residues. CDR1 and CDR2 from the germline V gene are SQVTM and ANQGSEA. The CDR3 here is CSAGGGQRTDTQYF.

The J gene is TRBJ1-1, the V gene TRBV30; there is no DNA to check the TCRdb D call of TRBD1. This CDR3 comprises 15 residues. CDR1 and CDR2 (germline): GTSNPN, SVGIG (reference sequence). CDR3: CAWSVDGTRNTEAFF.

The CDR3 region is CASSYSYLPGASYEQYF. The chain joins TRBV6-5 to TRBJ2-7; TCRdb indicates TRBD1, and absent DNA this call remains unverified. The CDR3 runs to 17 residues. CDR1 MNHEY and CDR2 SVGAGI come from the germline V gene.

The chain carries TRBV30 and TRBJ2-3; as DNA is missing, the TRBD1 call by TCRdb cannot be tested. CDR1 and CDR2 (germline): GTSNPN, SVGIG (reference sequence). This CDR3 has 13 residues. The CDR3 loop reads CAWSGQGADTQYF.

The CDR3: CASSLVRDEQYF. V usage is TRBV7-6 and J usage is TRBJ2-7. Germline V gives CDR1 SGHVS, CDR2 FNYEAQ. The CDR3 length is 12 residues.

The chain joins TRBV4-3 to TRBJ2-1; TCRdb lists TRBD2, though no DNA is available to test this call. Looked up from germline, CDR1 is LGHNA and CDR2 is YSLEER. The CDR3 loop spans 15 amino acids. This CDR3 reads CASSQEHGLSTEQFF.

V usage is TRBV5-4 and J usage is TRBJ2-3; the D call from TCRdb, TRBD1, cannot be confirmed without DNA. Germline V lookup: CDR1 SGHNT, CDR2 YYREEE (reference sequence). The CDR3 loop spans 14 amino acids. The CDR3 loop is CASSFWDSTDTQYF.

The V and J genes are TRBV7-2 and TRBJ2-1; TCRdb returns TRBD1, unconfirmable since there is no DNA. This CDR3 has 15 amino acids. Looked up from germline, CDR1 is SGHTA and CDR2 is FQGNSA. CDR3 in amino acids: CASSSPQGFNNEQFF.